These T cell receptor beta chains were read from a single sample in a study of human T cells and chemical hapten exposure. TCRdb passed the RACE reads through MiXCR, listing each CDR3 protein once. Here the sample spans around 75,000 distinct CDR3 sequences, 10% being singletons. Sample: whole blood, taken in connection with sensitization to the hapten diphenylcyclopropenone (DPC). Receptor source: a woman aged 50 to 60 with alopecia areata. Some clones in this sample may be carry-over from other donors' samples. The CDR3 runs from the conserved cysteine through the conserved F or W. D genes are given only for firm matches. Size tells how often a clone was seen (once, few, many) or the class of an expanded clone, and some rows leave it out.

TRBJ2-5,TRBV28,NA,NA,CASSSAAQETQYF,TGTGCCAGCAGTTCGGCAGCGCAAGAGACCCAGTACTTC
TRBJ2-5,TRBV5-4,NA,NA,CASSPSAAAQETQYF,TGTGCCAGCAGTCCCTCGGCTGCTGCCCAAGAGACCCAGTACTTC
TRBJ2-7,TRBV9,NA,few,CASSPRTDSSYEQYF,TGTGCCAGCAGCCCCAGGACGGATTCTTCCTACGAGCAGTACTTC
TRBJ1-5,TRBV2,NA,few,CASSYRDSNQPQHF,TGTGCCAGCAGCTACAGGGATAGCAATCAGCCCCAGCATTTT
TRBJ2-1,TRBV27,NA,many,CASSFRPRDSLYNEQFF,TGTGCCAGCAGTTTCCGACCCAGGGACTCCCTTTACAATGAGCAGTTCTTC
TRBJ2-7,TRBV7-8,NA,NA,CASSLRSGIYEQYF,TGTGCCAGCAGCTTAAGGTCAGGGATCTACGAGCAGTACTTC
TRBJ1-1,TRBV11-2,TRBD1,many,CASSLAETGWLVNTEAFF,TGTGCCAGCAGCTTAGCTGAGACAGGGTGGTTGGTGAACACTGAAGCTTTCTTT
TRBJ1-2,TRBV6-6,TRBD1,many,CASSRPGQGGGYTF,TGTGCCAGCAGTCGCCCCGGACAGGGAGGAGGCTACACCTTC
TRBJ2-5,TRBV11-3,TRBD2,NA,CASSNRLAGEETQYF,TGTGCCAGCAGCAATCGACTAGCGGGAGAAGAGACCCAGTACTTC
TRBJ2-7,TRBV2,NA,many,CASSATTRGGSEQYF,TGTGCCAGCAGTGCTACAACAAGGGGGGGCTCCGAGCAGTACTTC
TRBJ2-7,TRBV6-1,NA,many,CASSTYEQYF,TGTGCCAGCAGTACCTACGAGCAGTACTTC
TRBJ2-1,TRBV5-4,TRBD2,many,CASGRLAGARLGQFF,TGTGCCAGCGGTAGACTAGCGGGGGCCCGTTTGGGGCAGTTCTTC